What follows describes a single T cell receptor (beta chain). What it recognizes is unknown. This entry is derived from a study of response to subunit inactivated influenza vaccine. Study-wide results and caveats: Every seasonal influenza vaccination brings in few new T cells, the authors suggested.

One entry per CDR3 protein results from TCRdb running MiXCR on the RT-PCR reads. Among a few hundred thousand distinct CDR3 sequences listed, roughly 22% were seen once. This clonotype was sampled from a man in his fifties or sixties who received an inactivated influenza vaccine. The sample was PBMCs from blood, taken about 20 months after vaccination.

CDR3 residues: CASSLANVAKNIQYF. Here the CDR3 DNA reads TGTGCCAGCAGCTTAGCGAACGTAGCCAAAAACATTCAGTACTTC. The rearrangement joins TRBV7-2 to TRBJ2-4; D gene uncertain. Trimming cost V 0 bases and J 0 bases, with 6 bases left between them. CDR3 length: 15 residues. Germline V CDR1 and CDR2: SGHTA, FQGNSA.